Listed below are T cell receptor beta chains from one sample, sequenced in a study of blood T cell repertoires in COVID-19. TCRdb's table, derived via immunoSEQ multiplex PCR, lists solely in-frame clones and lacks some. Among 110,000 to 150,000 clones, 75% to 90% were seen once, and the ten largest hold less than 4.5%. Sequencing used PBMCs or T cells enriched from blood (not recorded which). These receptors were obtained from a man in his forties or fifties who had recovered from COVID-19. CDR3s include the opening cysteine and the closing phenylalanine or tryptophan. The D gene is left open where the match is weak. Clone size, where shown, is once, few, many, or a class for clones that have expanded.

j_call clone_size d_call cdr3_length v_call cdr3_aa cdr3_nt
TRBJ1-1 once TRBD1 14 TRBV5-1 CASSQQGENTEAFF TGCGCCAGCAGCCAACAGGGGGAGAACACTGAAGCTTTCTTT
TRBJ2-7 - TRBD1 13 TRBV18 CASSSGQGYEQYF TGTGCCAGCTCATCGGGACAGGGCTACGAGCAGTACTTC
TRBJ1-5 - TRBD1 18 TRBV27 CASSPITFPGQDNQPQHF TGTGCCAGCAGCCCTATTACCTTTCCGGGACAGGACAATCAGCCCCAGCATTTT
TRBJ2-7 - - 16 TRBV18 CASSPLGQGGTYEQYF TGTGCCAGCTCACCACTAGGGCAGGGGGGTACCTACGAGCAGTACTTC
TRBJ2-2 - - 16 TRBV5-4 CASSPPGRREGGELFF TGTGCCAGCAGCCCGCCCGGGCGGCGGGAAGGCGGGGAGCTGTTTTTT
TRBJ2-6 - - 14 TRBV5-1 CASSLATSVNVLTF TGCGCCAGCAGCTTAGCGACTTCCGTTAACGTCCTGACTTTC
TRBJ2-3 - TRBD2 17 TRBV9 CASSVAEIAGGQNTQYF TGTGCCAGCAGCGTAGCTGAGATAGCGGGAGGGCAAAATACGCAGTATTTT
TRBJ2-3 - - 11 TRBV2 CASTYTDTQYF TGTGCCAGCACTTACACAGATACGCAGTATTTT
TRBJ1-6 - TRBD1 14 TRBV28 CASSLGTDNSPLHF TGTGCCAGCAGTTTAGGGACAGATAATTCACCCCTCCACTTT
TRBJ1-2 - - 15 TRBV14 CASSRSGRGSYGYTF TGTGCCAGCAGCCGATCAGGGCGGGGGAGCTATGGCTACACCTTC
TRBJ2-1 - - 12 TRBV12-3/TRBV12-4 CASSRIVYEQFF TGTGCCAGCAGTCGTATTGTATATGAGCAGTTCTTC
TRBJ1-2 once TRBD1 16 TRBV3-1/TRBV3-2 CASSLLTTGTGGGYTF TGTGCCAGCAGCCTTTTAACAACCGGGACAGGGGGCGGCTACACCTTC
TRBJ2-7 - TRBD1 15 TRBV5-8 CASSFAGQGKYEQYF TGTGCCAGCAGCTTTGCCGGACAGGGGAAATACGAGCAGTACTTC
TRBJ1-2 - TRBD1 13 TRBV5-4 CASSLTGASGYTF TGTGCCAGCAGCTTGACAGGGGCTTCAGGCTACACCTTC
TRBJ1-2 - - 13 TRBV11-1 CASSPGTAYGYTF TGTGCCAGCAGCCCCGGGACTGCCTATGGCTACACCTTC
TRBJ1-4 - - 12 TRBV28 CASSGFGELLFF TGTGCCAGCAGCGGTTTTGGGGAGTTATTGTTTTTT
TRBJ2-7 - - 15 TRBV5-1 CASSLASPGAYEQYF TGCGCCAGCAGCTTGGCTTCCCCAGGGGCCTACGAGCAGTACTTC
TRBJ1-6 once - 13 TRBV30 CAWRAQGYSPLHF TGTGCCTGGAGGGCCCAGGGGTATTCACCCCTCCACTTT
TRBJ1-1 few - 12 TRBV18 CASSPETAEAFF TGTGCCAGCTCACCCGAGACAGCAGAAGCTTTCTTT
TRBJ1-1 - - 14 TRBV27 CASRFGTPNTEAFF TGTGCCAGCAGGTTCGGGACACCGAACACTGAAGCTTTCTTT
TRBJ2-1 - TRBD2 14 TRBV30 CAWEEGTTYNEQFF TGTGCCTGGGAAGAAGGGACTACCTACAATGAGCAGTTCTTC
TRBJ2-5 - TRBD1 19 TRBV9 CASSVGINWGQGPAETQYF TGTGCCAGCAGCGTAGGAATTAATTGGGGACAGGGGCCCGCGGAGACCCAGTACTTC
TRBJ2-1 few - 15 TRBV6-5 CASSQPGQAYNEQFF TGTGCCAGCAGCCAGCCGGGACAAGCCTACAATGAGCAGTTCTTC
TRBJ2-7 once - 14 TRBV2 CASSPRETSREQYF TGTGCCAGCAGTCCCCGGGAAACCTCTCGCGAGCAGTACTTC
TRBJ1-2 once TRBD1 14 TRBV9 CASSVDDRGYGYTF TGTGCCAGCAGCGTAGACGACAGGGGCTATGGCTACACCTTC
TRBJ1-2 few - 14 TRBV5-4 CASSSWGEWSGYTF TGTGCCAGCAGCTCCTGGGGGGAGTGGAGCGGCTACACCTTC
TRBJ1-6 - - 15 TRBV6-5 CASSPQVLRGSPLHF TGTGCCAGCAGTCCACAGGTACTTCGTGGATCACCCCTCCACTTT
TRBJ2-7 - TRBD1 14 TRBV18 CASSPRGQGYEQYF TGTGCCAGCTCACCCAGAGGACAGGGCTACGAGCAGTACTTC
TRBJ2-3 - - 14 TRBV5-4 CASSSPGWGETQYF TGTGCCAGCAGCTCGCCAGGATGGGGCGAGACGCAGTATTTT
TRBJ2-3 - - 15 TRBV9 CASSVAASGTDTQYF TGTGCCAGCAGCGTAGCGGCTAGCGGCACAGATACGCAGTATTTT
TRBJ1-5 - TRBD1 15 TRBV28 CASSPEGQGDQPQHF TGTGCCAGCAGTCCCGAGGGACAGGGAGATCAGCCCCAGCATTTT
TRBJ2-7 - - 15 TRBV10-3 CAISENPGDSYEQYF TGTGCCATCAGTGAGAACCCAGGCGACTCCTACGAGCAGTACTTC
TRBJ2-1 - TRBD2 16 TRBV28 CASSFGGRDSYNEQFF TGTGCCAGCAGTTTCGGGGGGAGGGATTCCTACAATGAGCAGTTCTTC
TRBJ2-5 - TRBD1 14 TRBV5-1 CASSRMTGEETQYF TGCGCCAGCAGCCGGATGACAGGGGAAGAGACCCAGTACTTC
TRBJ1-3 - TRBD1 15 TRBV7-8 CASSKQGAVGNTIYF TGTGCCAGCAGCAAACAGGGGGCAGTTGGAAACACCATATATTTT
TRBJ2-1 - TRBD2 17 TRBV7-3 CASSPTSGRYRGNEQFF TGTGCCAGCAGCCCAACTAGCGGGAGGTATCGGGGCAATGAGCAGTTCTTC
TRBJ2-5 - - 15 TRBV11-2 CASRPSPIARETQYF TGTGCCAGCAGGCCTTCCCCCATAGCTCGAGAGACCCAGTACTTC
TRBJ2-7 - TRBD2 17 TRBV27 CASSDLGLARPLGEQYF TGTGCCAGCAGCGACCTAGGACTAGCTCGTCCTCTTGGCGAGCAGTACTTC
TRBJ1-1 once - 14 TRBV4-2 CASSPRTALSEAFF TGTGCCAGCAGCCCTAGGACAGCCCTATCTGAAGCTTTCTTT
TRBJ2-2 - - 15 TRBV7-3 CASSFAHSNTGELFF TGTGCCAGCAGCTTTGCGCATTCGAACACCGGGGAGCTGTTTTTT
TRBJ1-1 - - 13 TRBV5-1 CASSPSLSTEAFF TGCGCCAGCAGCCCAAGTCTGAGCACTGAAGCTTTCTTT
TRBJ1-2 - TRBD1 14 TRBV7-9 CASSLSPTGHGYTF TGTGCCAGCAGCTTAAGTCCGACAGGGCATGGCTACACCTTC
TRBJ2-2 - - 14 TRBV19 CASSNRQNTGELFF TGTGCCAGTAGCAATCGACAGAACACCGGGGAGCTGTTTTTT
TRBJ1-4 - TRBD1 17 TRBV19 CASSPGQGYATNEKLFF TGTGCCAGTAGTCCCGGACAGGGCTATGCAACTAATGAAAAACTGTTTTTT
TRBJ1-4 - - 15 TRBV19 CASQADQRINEKLFF TGTGCCAGCCAGGCGGACCAGCGGATTAATGAAAAACTGTTTTTT
TRBJ2-7 few TRBD2 14 TRBV3-1/TRBV3-2 CASSRASGEYEQYF TGTGCCAGCAGTCGGGCTAGCGGGGAATACGAGCAGTACTTC
TRBJ2-1 - - 13 TRBV12-3/TRBV12-4 CASTLGFRDWQFF TGTGCCAGCACTTTAGGTTTCAGGGATTGGCAGTTCTTC
TRBJ2-2 - - 11 TRBV6-5 CASRASMELFF TGTGCCAGCAGAGCGAGTATGGAGCTGTTTTTT
TRBJ2-1 - TRBD2 16 TRBV4-2 CASSQPGLADYNEQFF TGTGCCAGCAGCCAACCGGGACTAGCGGACTACAATGAGCAGTTCTTC
TRBJ2-3 - - 14 TRBV6-5 CASSYSDNTDTQYF TGTGCCAGCAGTTACTCGGACAACACAGATACGCAGTATTTT
TRBJ1-5 - - 16 TRBV19 CASSISGGSFGQPQHF TGTGCCAGTAGTATTTCAGGTGGTAGTTTTGGTCAGCCCCAGCATTTT
TRBJ1-4 - - 12 TRBV10-3 CAISDAGEKLFF TGTGCCATCAGTGATGCGGGGGAAAAACTGTTTTTT
TRBJ1-1 - TRBD1 14 TRBV6-5 CASSIHHRGAEAFF TGTGCCAGCAGTATACATCACAGGGGAGCGGAAGCTTTCTTT
TRBJ2-7 - TRBD2 15 TRBV3-1/TRBV3-2 CAPQSGGEVSYEQYF TGTGCCCCTCAAAGTGGGGGGGAGGTCTCCTACGAGCAGTACTTC